The 27 T cell receptor beta chains presented below share a single source sample, sequenced in a study of regulatory T cells in long-lasting Graves disease. Time point: persistent/refractory GD, antithyroid drugs over 5 years with positive TRAb. Extracted RNA from PBMCs served as the source of the TCR library. Construction of the TCR beta libraries employed iRepertoire HTBI primers in conjunction with Arm-PCR of CDR3 regions. TCRdb reprocessed the multiplex PCR reads via MiXCR and lists one record per CDR3 protein. The data hold fewer than 450,000 distinct CDR3 sequences, with around 20% observed a single time. The starting material was peripheral blood mononuclear cells (PBMCs), obtained when the disease was refractory, from a patient treated with antithyroid drugs. The receptors shown here come from a female donor with Graves disease.

This clonotype showed up just a few times. The chain has TRBV6-2 or TRBV6-3 and TRBJ2-7, with 7 bases matching TRBD2. Germline assignment: CDR1 MNHEY and CDR2 SVGEGT. Losses at the gene ends were 6 bases for V and 6 bases for J; bases not matched to a gene: 8. This CDR3 region has 13 residues. The DNA for the CDR3 is TGTGCCAGCAGAACCGGGTCGGGGGGCGAGCAGTACTTC. Residues: CASRTGSGGEQYF.

This clonotype was counted a few times. This chain links TRBV29-1 with TRBJ2-7; 10 positions match TRBD2. CDR1 and CDR2 (germline): SQVTM, ANQGSEA. This CDR3 comprises 19 residues. The ends lost 0 bases at V and 4 bases at J; junction bases unmatched: 18. The CDR3 sequence: CSVEDSQREGILPPYEQYF. CDR3 nucleotides: TGCAGCGTTGAAGATTCCCAGCGGGAGGGTATACTCCCTCCGTACGAGCAGTACTTC.

The gene calls are TRBV15 and TRBJ2-5, with D perhaps TRBD1 (6 bases). The V and J ends lost 0 bases and 2 bases respectively, with 10 bases between them. Germline CDR1 is LNHNV and CDR2 is YYDKDF (reference sequence). CDR3 length: 15 residues. The CDR3 region is CATSRDSQGQETQYF. The CDR3 coding sequence is TGTGCCACCAGCAGAGATTCGCAGGGGCAAGAGACCCAGTACTTC.

This clonotype was counted many times. The rearrangement links TRBV11-2 to TRBJ1-4; D remains ambiguous. This CDR3 is built from 15 residues. CDR1 and CDR2 from the germline V gene are SGHAT and FQNNGV. V was pared by 2 bases and J by 0 bases, with 7 bases between. The CDR3 sequence is CASSLTAATNEKLFF. The CDR3 DNA reads as TGTGCCAGCAGCTTAACAGCTGCAACTAATGAAAAACTGTTTTTT. The whole variable domain, filled in from reference TRBV11-2 and TRBJ1-4, reads EAGVAQSPRYKIIEKRQSVAFWCNPISGHATLYWYQQILGQGPKLLIQFQNNGVVDDSQLPKDRFSAERLKGVDSTLKIQPAKLEDSAVYLCASSLTAATNEKLFFGSGTQLSVL.

V gene TRBV12-3 or TRBV12-4 combines with J gene TRBJ2-1; D gene ambiguous. Deletions cut 7 bases from V and 7 bases from J, with 14 bases between. CDR3 size: 13 residues. CDR3 loop: CASTIPGRNEQFF. CDR3 bases: TGTGCCAGCACAATACCCGGGCGGAATGAGCAGTTCTTC.

This clonotype came up many times. This chain uses TRBV12-3 or TRBV12-4 with TRBJ1-1; tentatively, D is TRBD1 (5 bases). This CDR3 comprises 21 residues. V was clipped by 8 bases and J by 5 bases, with 39 bases between them. The CDR3 loop is CASHQVHRDLSGGGGWTEAFF. The DNA of the CDR3 is TGTGCCAGCCATCAAGTCCACCGGGACCTTTCGGGGGGGGGTGGATGGACTGAAGCTTTCTTT.

V and J are TRBV6-2 or TRBV6-3 and TRBJ2-1; TRBD1 matches 9 bases. Per germline, CDR1 MNHEY and CDR2 SVGEGT. There are 19 residues in the CDR3. Trimming removed 5 bases from V and 6 bases from J; junction bases left unmatched: 20. In DNA, the CDR3 is TGTGCCAGCAGTCCTAACAGGGGGCGTACGGAGCGGGCAAGCAATGAGCAGTTCTTC. Amino acids: CASSPNRGRTERASNEQFF.

This rearrangement joins TRBV30 to TRBJ1-5; 7 bases fit TRBD1. V dropped 3 bases and J dropped 3; count of bases not matched to a gene: 2. There are 13 residues in the CDR3. Germline loops: CDR1 GTSNPN, CDR2 SVGIG (reference sequence). In DNA, the CDR3 is TGTGCCTGGAGCGGACAGGCCAATCAGCCCCAGCATTTT. Its protein product is CAWSGQANQPQHF.

V usage is TRBV29-1 and J usage is TRBJ2-6; D gene unclear. The germline V and J ends were trimmed by 1 base and 2 bases, with 6 bases remaining between them. The CDR3 is made up of 14 amino acids. CDR1 is SQVTM and CDR2 is ANQGSEA in the germline V gene. The CDR3 spells CSVEGPPGANVLTF. The CDR3 DNA is TGCAGCGTTGAAGGGCCCCCTGGGGCCAACGTCCTGACTTTC. Variable domain in full (rest from reference TRBV29-1 and TRBJ2-6): SAVISQKPSRDICQRGTSLTIQCQVDSQVTMMFWYRQQPGQSLTLIATANQGSEATYESGFVIDKFPISRPNLTFSTLTVSNMSPEDSSIYLCSVEGPPGANVLTFGAGSRLTVL.

As for this clonotype: Compared with germline, one end of the junction differs, possibly owing to a read error. The CDR3 sequence is CASSSRQGPEASF. The CDR3 region has the DNA TGCGCCAGCAGCTCCCGACAGGGCCCTGAAGCTTCCTTT. The V gene is TRBV5-1, the J gene TRBJ1-6; TRBD1 aligns across 7 bases. The germline V gene has CDR1 SGHRS and CDR2 YFSETQ. There are 13 residues in the CDR3.

This clonotype occurred many times. The V gene is TRBV27, the J gene TRBJ2-7; 7 nucleotides match TRBD1. The CDR3 runs to 17 residues. In germline, CDR1 is MNHEY, CDR2 SMNVEV (reference sequence). V was pared by 3 bases and J by 3 bases, with 14 bases of the junction left unmatched. CDR3 sequence: CASSFDLTGTRHYEQYF. The CDR3 region has the DNA TGTGCCAGCAGTTTCGACCTGACAGGGACCAGACACTACGAGCAGTACTTC.

The V gene is TRBV9, the J gene TRBJ2-1; possible D gene TRBD2, 5 bases. V was clipped by 3 bases and J by 4 bases, with 14 bases between them. In germline, CDR1 is SGDLS, CDR2 YYNGEE. This CDR3 region has 15 residues. CDR3 in amino acids: CASSEGPAVYNEQFF. Written as DNA, the CDR3 is TGTGCCAGCAGCGAAGGCCCAGCGGTATACAATGAGCAGTTCTTC.

At least ten counts were recorded for this clonotype. V usage is TRBV7-2 and J usage is TRBJ2-2; D gene unclear. V was cut by 1 base and J by 5 bases, with 14 bases left in between. The CDR3 is made up of 16 amino acids. Germline V gene data show CDR1 as SGHTA and CDR2 as FQGNSA. The CDR3 region is CASSLENPWLTGELFF. DNA for the CDR3: TGTGCCAGCAGCTTAGAAAACCCCTGGTTGACCGGGGAGCTGTTTTTT.

The chain recombines TRBV20-1 with TRBJ1-1; D is perhaps TRBD1 (6 bases). Trimming left V 3 bases short and J 11 bases short, with 19 bases between. The CDR3 is made up of 13 amino acids. In germline, CDR1 is DFQATT, CDR2 SNEGSKA (reference sequence). The CDR3, as DNA: TGCAGTGCTAGCCGAGCGTTAGGGGGAGAGGCTTTCTTT. It translates to CSASRALGGEAFF.

The chain combines TRBV5-1 with TRBJ2-6; 9 bases agree with TRBD1. The CDR3 is 16 amino acids. Trimming at V came to 4 bases and at J to 2 bases, leaving 4 bases not matched to a gene. Per germline, CDR1 SGHRS and CDR2 YFSETQ. CDR3 coding DNA: TGCGCCAGCAGCGCCGGGACAGGGACTGGGGCCAACGTCCTGACTTTC. Amino acids: CASSAGTGTGANVLTF.

This clonotype occurred many times. The rearrangement joins TRBV7-9 to TRBJ2-5, with TRBD2 as a possible D gene (6 bases). Germline V CDR1 and CDR2: SEHNR, FQNEAQ (reference sequence). The CDR3 is 14 amino acids. The CDR3 coding sequence is TGTGCTGGGGCAGTTGCGGGAAGCAGCGAGACCCAGTACTTC. The encoded protein is CAGAVAGSSETQYF.

This clonotype was recorded a few times. The V call is TRBV6-5, the J call TRBJ1-1; possible D gene TRBD1, 6 bases. Germline V gene data show CDR1 as MNHEY and CDR2 as SVGAGI. The V end lost 2 bases, the J end lost 0 bases, and 10 bases lay between the germline ends. The CDR3 runs to 15 residues. As DNA, the CDR3 is TGTGCCAGCAGTTACCTGGGGGCGATGAACACTGAAGCTTTCTTT. Its protein product is CASSYLGAMNTEAFF.

The table lists this clonotype with a count of one. This clone may be a read error of a much larger clone one base away. V gene TRBV7-2 combines with J gene TRBJ1-2, with TRBD1 identical over 8 bases. The CDR3 is made up of 13 amino acids. The J segment lost 9 bases and the V segment lost 5 bases, leaving 8 bases of the junction unmatched. Germline lookup yields CDR1 SGHTA and CDR2 FQGNSA. The CDR3 DNA reads TGTGCCAGCAGCCCCCAGGGGGCTGATAGCTACACCTTC. Amino acid sequence: CASSPQGADSYTF.

The chain is built from TRBV6-2 or TRBV6-3 and TRBJ1-6; D not resolved. This CDR3 has 16 amino acids. The germline V and J ends were trimmed by 2 bases and 0 bases, with 8 bases remaining between them. Germline values: CDR1 MNHEY, CDR2 SVGEGT. DNA for the CDR3: TGTGCCAGCAGTTACCAGCGACCCTCCTATAATTCACCCCTCCACTTT. It translates to CASSYQRPSYNSPLHF.

This clonotype was detected ten times or more. The CDR3 coding sequence is TGTGCCAGCAGCTTAGGCCAGTTAAACTATGGCTACACCTTC. Translating gives CASSLGQLNYGYTF. The chain has TRBV7-2 and TRBJ1-2, with unresolved D. This CDR3 spans 14 amino acids. CDR1 and CDR2 (germline): SGHTA, FQGNSA. Trimming removed 1 base at V and 2 bases at J, with 8 bases between.

There are a few counts of this clonotype. The J gene is TRBJ2-1, the V gene TRBV7-8, with a weak D call TRBD2 (6 bases). CDR1 is SGHVS, CDR2 FQNEAQ, per germline. The CDR3 spans 17 residues. V was trimmed by 5 bases and J by 7 bases, leaving 24 bases between them. The CDR3 DNA reads as TGTGCCAGCAGCCCAAACGCAGGAGGGGCCGGATTAAATGAGCAGTTCTTC. Amino acid sequence: CASSPNAGGAGLNEQFF.

The V call is TRBV14, the J call TRBJ1-6; TRBD1 aligns across 8 bases. In germline, CDR1 is SGHDN, CDR2 FVKESK. Trimming at V came to 4 bases and at J to 9 bases, leaving 8 bases not matched to a gene. This CDR3 has 15 residues. CDR3 residues: CASSRASGGGSPLHF. The DNA of the CDR3 is TGTGCCAGCAGCCGAGCCTCAGGGGGCGGTTCACCCCTCCACTTT. Together with reference TRBV14 and TRBJ1-6, the CDR3 gives the full variable domain: EAGVTQFPSHSVIEKGQTVTLRCDPISGHDNLYWYRRVMGKEIKFLLHFVKESKQDESGMPNNRFLAERTGGTYSTLKVQPAELEDSGVYFCASSRASGGGSPLHFGNGTRLTVT.

This clonotype showed up just a few times. The chain joins TRBV29-1 to TRBJ1-2, with D possibly being TRBD1 (6 bases). The CDR3 covers 13 residues. Per germline, CDR1 SQVTM and CDR2 ANQGSEA. Trimming removed 5 bases from V and 5 bases from J, with 15 bases in between. This CDR3 is CSVTRGIRYGYTF. The CDR3 region has the DNA TGCAGCGTTACCAGGGGTATCCGGTATGGCTACACCTTC.

In its sample, this clonotype was seen a few times. CDR3 nucleotide sequence: TGTGCCAGCAGCTTACCGGGACTAGCGTCCTACGAGCAGTACTTC. Translated, it gives CASSLPGLASYEQYF. The J gene is TRBJ2-7, the V gene TRBV5-6; 10 nucleotides align to TRBD2. V was clipped by 2 bases and J by 1 base; unmatched bases: 3. CDR1 SGHDT and CDR2 YYEEEE come from the germline V gene. This CDR3 is 15 amino acids long. Complete variable domain (other parts from reference TRBV5-6 and TRBJ2-7): DAGVTQSPTHLIKTRGQQVTLRCSPKSGHDTVSWYQQALGQGPQFIFQYYEEEERQRGNFPDRFSGHQFPNYSSELNVNALLLGDSALYLCASSLPGLASYEQYFGPGTRLTVT.

A few counts support this clonotype. A much more abundant neighbour one base away suggests this may be a read error. The chain links TRBV12-3 or TRBV12-4 to TRBJ1-2; TRBD1 is a possible D gene (5 bases). Trimming stripped 4 bases from V and 3 bases from J, with 21 bases between. The CDR3 is 17 amino acids. The CDR3 reads CASSSGDGGPSDYGYTF. The DNA for the CDR3 is TGTGCCAGCAGTTCCGGGGACGGGGGTCCTTCGGACTATGGCTACACCTTC.

The chain carries TRBV20-1 and TRBJ2-5; D uncertain. The V and J ends lost 2 bases and 5 bases respectively, with 9 bases between them. In germline, CDR1 is DFQATT, CDR2 SNEGSKA (reference sequence). There are 12 residues in the CDR3. As DNA, the CDR3 is TGCAGTGCTAGACCTGTTGGTGAGACCCAGTACTTC. It yields the protein CSARPVGETQYF.

This clonotype came up once. The CDR3 sequence: CASKLAEWSTDTQYF. DNA of the CDR3: TGTGCCAGCAAATTAGCAGAGTGGAGCACAGATACGCAGTATTTT. The gene calls are TRBV2 and TRBJ2-3; no clear D. V was trimmed by 7 bases and J by 0 bases, leaving 14 bases between them. Germline V gene lookup returns CDR1 SNHLY and CDR2 FYNNEI. The CDR3 has 15 residues.